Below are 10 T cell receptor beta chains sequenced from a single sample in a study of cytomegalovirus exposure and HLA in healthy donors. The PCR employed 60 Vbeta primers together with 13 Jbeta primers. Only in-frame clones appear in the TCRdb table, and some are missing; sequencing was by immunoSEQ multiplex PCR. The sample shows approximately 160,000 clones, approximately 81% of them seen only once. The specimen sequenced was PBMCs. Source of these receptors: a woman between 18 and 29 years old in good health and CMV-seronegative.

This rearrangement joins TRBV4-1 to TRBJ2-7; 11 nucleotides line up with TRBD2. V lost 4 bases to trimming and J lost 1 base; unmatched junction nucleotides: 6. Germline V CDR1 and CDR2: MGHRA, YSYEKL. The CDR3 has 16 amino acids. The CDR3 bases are TGCGCCAGCAGCCGAATACTAGCGGGAGCATCCTACGAGCAGTACTTC. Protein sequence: CASSRILAGASYEQYF.

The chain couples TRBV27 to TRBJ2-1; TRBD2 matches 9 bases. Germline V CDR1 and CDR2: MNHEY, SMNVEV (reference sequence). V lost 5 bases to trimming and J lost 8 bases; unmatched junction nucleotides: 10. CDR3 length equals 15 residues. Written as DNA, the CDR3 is TGTGCCAGCAGTCGTGAAACTAGCGGGCCCGATGAGCAGTTCTTC. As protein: CASSRETSGPDEQFF.

The CDR3 coding sequence is TGTGCCAGCAGCTACTCCCTTGGACAGATAAGGGATGAGCAGTTCTTC. Translated, it gives CASSYSLGQIRDEQFF. This chain uses TRBV9 with TRBJ2-1; D is perhaps TRBD1 (6 bases). CDR1 and CDR2 from the germline V gene are SGDLS and YYNGEE. CDR3 length equals 16 residues. V gave up 4 bases and J gave up 8 bases, with 22 bases separating them.

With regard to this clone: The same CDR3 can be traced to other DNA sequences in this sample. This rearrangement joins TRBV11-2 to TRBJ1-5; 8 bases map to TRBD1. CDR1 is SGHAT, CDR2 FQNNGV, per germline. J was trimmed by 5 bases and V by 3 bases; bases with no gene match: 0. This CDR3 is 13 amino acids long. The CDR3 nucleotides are TGTGCCAGCAGCTTGGACAGGGATCAGCCCCAGCATTTT. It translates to CASSLDRDQPQHF. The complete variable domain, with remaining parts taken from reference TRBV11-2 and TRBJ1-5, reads EAGVAQSPRYKIIEKRQSVAFWCNPISGHATLYWYQQILGQGPKLLIQFQNNGVVDDSQLPKDRFSAERLKGVDSTLKIQPAKLEDSAVYLCASSLDRDQPQHFGDGTRLSIL.

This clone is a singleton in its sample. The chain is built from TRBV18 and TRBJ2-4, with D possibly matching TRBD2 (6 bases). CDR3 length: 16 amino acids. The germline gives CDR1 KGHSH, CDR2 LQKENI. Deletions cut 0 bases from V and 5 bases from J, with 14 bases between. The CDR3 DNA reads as TGTGCCAGCTCACCACCGGGGACGGGGAGGCAAAACATTCAGTACTTC. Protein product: CASSPPGTGRQNIQYF.

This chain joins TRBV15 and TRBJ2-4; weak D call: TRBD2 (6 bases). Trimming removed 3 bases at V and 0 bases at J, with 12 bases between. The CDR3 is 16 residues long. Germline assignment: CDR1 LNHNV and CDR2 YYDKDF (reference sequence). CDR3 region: CATSSYGGLAKNIQYF. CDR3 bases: TGTGCCACCAGCAGTTACGGGGGACTAGCCAAAAACATTCAGTACTTC.

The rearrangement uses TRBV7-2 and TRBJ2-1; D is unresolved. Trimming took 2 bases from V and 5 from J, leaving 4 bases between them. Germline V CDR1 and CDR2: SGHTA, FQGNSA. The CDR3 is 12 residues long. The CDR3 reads CASSLINNEQFF. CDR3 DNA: TGTGCCAGCAGCTTAATCAACAATGAGCAGTTCTTC.

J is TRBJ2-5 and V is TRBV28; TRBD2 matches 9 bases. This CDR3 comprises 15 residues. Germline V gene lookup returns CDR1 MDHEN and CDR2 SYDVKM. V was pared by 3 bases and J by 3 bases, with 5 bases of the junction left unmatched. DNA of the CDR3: TGTGCCAGCAGTTTCCGCGGGAGGGTGGAAGAGACCCAGTACTTC. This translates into CASSFRGRVEETQYF.

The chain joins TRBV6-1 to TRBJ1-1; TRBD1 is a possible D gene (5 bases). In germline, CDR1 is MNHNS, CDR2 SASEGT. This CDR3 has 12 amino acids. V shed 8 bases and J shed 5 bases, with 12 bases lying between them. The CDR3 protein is CASSKGSTEAFF. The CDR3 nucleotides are TGTGCCAGCTCTAAGGGGTCGACTGAAGCTTTCTTT.

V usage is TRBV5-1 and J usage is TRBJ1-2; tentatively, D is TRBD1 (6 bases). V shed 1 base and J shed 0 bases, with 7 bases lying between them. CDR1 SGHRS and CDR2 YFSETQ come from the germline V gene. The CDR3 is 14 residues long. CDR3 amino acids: CASSLRTANYGYTF. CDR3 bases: TGCGCCAGCAGCTTGAGGACAGCTAACTATGGCTACACCTTC.